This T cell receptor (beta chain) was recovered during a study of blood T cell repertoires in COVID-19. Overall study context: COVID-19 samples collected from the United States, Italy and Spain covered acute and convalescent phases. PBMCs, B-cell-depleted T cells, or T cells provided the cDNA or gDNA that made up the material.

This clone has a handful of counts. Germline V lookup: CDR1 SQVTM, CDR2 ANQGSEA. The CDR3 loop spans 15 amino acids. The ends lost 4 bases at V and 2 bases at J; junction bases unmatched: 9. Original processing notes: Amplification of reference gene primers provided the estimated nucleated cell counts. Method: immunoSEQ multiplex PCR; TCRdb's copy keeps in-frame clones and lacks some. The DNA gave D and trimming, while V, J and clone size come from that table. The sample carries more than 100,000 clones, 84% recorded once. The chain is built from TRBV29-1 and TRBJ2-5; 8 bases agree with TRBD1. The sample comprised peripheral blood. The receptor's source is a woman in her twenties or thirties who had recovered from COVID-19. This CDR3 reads CSVALADREQETQYF. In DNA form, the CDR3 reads TGCAGCGTTGCATTAGCGGACAGGGAACAAGAGACCCAGTACTTC.